A selection of T cell receptor beta chains follows, all from one sample in a study of OX40 agonist ivuxolimab in advanced cancers. Sequencing used immunoSEQ multiplex PCR; TCRdb keeps in-frame clones, though not all of them. Found here are tens of thousands of clones, roughly 78% of them singletons; the top ten hold approximately 5.3%. The sequencing here drew on CD4+ or CD8+ T cells sorted from blood, taken in a trial of the OX40 agonist ivuxolimab. All receptors derive from an adult with an advanced solid tumor such as melanoma, head and neck, liver or kidney cancer. CDR3s include the opening cysteine and the closing phenylalanine or tryptophan. The D gene is left open where the match is weak. The listing skips clone size in some rows; elsewhere it reads once, few, many or a size class.

V	D	J	size	DNA	CDR3
TRBV12-5	TRBD1	TRBJ2-5	NA	TGTGCTAGTGGTTCGACAGGGCGGCAAGAGACCCAGTACTTC	CASGSTGRQETQYF
TRBV29-1	TRBD2	TRBJ2-2	once	TGCAGCGTTACGTCGGGCCTAGCGGGGGTCACCGGGGAGCTGTTTTTT	CSVTSGLAGVTGELFF
TRBV4-1	NA	TRBJ1-1	few	TGCGCCAGCAGCCAAACACCCAACACTGAAGCTTTCTTT	CASSQTPNTEAFF
TRBV7-9	NA	TRBJ2-1	NA	TGTGCCAGCAGTACGGCGCGAGTTGCGGCCGGCAATGAGCAGTTCTTC	CASSTARVAAGNEQFF
TRBV6-1	NA	TRBJ1-2	NA	TGTGCCAGCAGTGAAGAAGGCAGGGGTAACTATGGCTACACCTTC	CASSEEGRGNYGYTF
TRBV6-6	TRBD1	TRBJ2-7	NA	TGTGCCAGCATTTCCGGGACAGGGACCCCCTACGAGCAGTACTTC	CASISGTGTPYEQYF
TRBV9	NA	TRBJ2-3	NA	TGTGCCAGCAGCGTTCGGACTAGCACAGATACGCAGTATTTT	CASSVRTSTDTQYF
TRBV9	NA	TRBJ1-6	many	TGTGCCAGCAGCGTATTTGTAGGCTCACCCCTCCACTTT	CASSVFVGSPLHF
TRBV28	TRBD2	TRBJ2-2	NA	TGTGCCAGCAGACGGACTAGCGGGGCCACCGGGGAGCTGTTTTTT	CASRRTSGATGELFF
TRBV7-2	NA	TRBJ1-1	once	TGTGCCAGCAGCTTAGAGGCCCTGGGAGGGCGCACTGAAGCTTTCTTT	CASSLEALGGRTEAFF
TRBV7-2	TRBD1	TRBJ1-6	few	TGTGCCAGCAGCCCAGGACAGGGTCTTTTAAGCTCCTATAATTCACCCCTCCACTTT	CASSPGQGLLSSYNSPLHF
TRBV7-2	NA	TRBJ2-1	NA	TGTGCCAGCAGCTTAGTAACGGGGGTAGTCTACAATGAGCAGTTCTTC	CASSLVTGVVYNEQFF
TRBV27	NA	TRBJ2-7	NA	TGTGCCAGCAGTACCTCTTACCAGGGGGGGAGCTACTACGAGCAGTACTTC	CASSTSYQGGSYYEQYF
TRBV6-5	TRBD1	TRBJ1-2	NA	TGTGCCACCGGGACAGGGTTTGGCTACACCTTC	CATGTGFGYTF
TRBV15	TRBD2	TRBJ2-7	few	TGTGCCACCAGCAGGTCCGGGGGGGTCTACGAGCAGTACTTC	CATSRSGGVYEQYF
TRBV19	NA	TRBJ1-5	few	TGTGCCAGTAGTATCCCCGGGAGGGGAACTCAGCCCCAGCATTTT	CASSIPGRGTQPQHF
TRBV19	NA	TRBJ2-2	NA	TGTGCCAGTAGTATATCGGGACCGAACACCGGGGAGCTGTTTTTT	CASSISGPNTGELFF
TRBV27	NA	TRBJ1-4	once	TGTGCCAGCAGTTTATCGGACAGACGCAATGAAAAACTGTTTTTT	CASSLSDRRNEKLFF
TRBV19	NA	TRBJ1-5	NA	TGTGCCAGTAGTATTTCTGGGGTCCTAAATCAGCCCCAGCATTTT	CASSISGVLNQPQHF
TRBV4-1	NA	TRBJ2-1	NA	TGCGCCAGCAGCCAAGCCCCAGGGGGGTTATCCTACAATGAGCAGTTCTTC	CASSQAPGGLSYNEQFF
TRBV5-1	NA	TRBJ1-1	few	TGCGCCAGCAGCTTTAGGGCAGGGGATGAAGCTTTCTTT	CASSFRAGDEAFF
TRBV28	NA	TRBJ1-5	NA	TGTGCCAGCAGTTCAATCAGGGCAAATCAGCCCCAGCATTTT	CASSSIRANQPQHF
TRBV19	TRBD1	TRBJ2-2	NA	TGTGCCAGTAGTATCCCGGGACAGGGGACCGGGGAGCTGTTTTTT	CASSIPGQGTGELFF
TRBV27	TRBD2	TRBJ2-7	NA	TGTGCCAGCAGTCCGAACCGACTAGCGCAGCACGAGCAGTACTTC	CASSPNRLAQHEQYF
TRBV7-2	TRBD1	TRBJ1-6	NA	TGTGCCAGCAGCTTAGCGGGGACAGGGGTTAATTCACCCCTCCACTTT	CASSLAGTGVNSPLHF
TRBV5-1	NA	TRBJ1-1	NA	TGCGCCAGCAGCCCCGGGTCTAACTCCATGAACACTGAAGCTTTCTTT	CASSPGSNSMNTEAFF
TRBV6-5	NA	TRBJ1-6	few	TGTGCCAGCAGCCCTGGGGGTTACTATAATTCACCCCTCCACTTT	CASSPGGYYNSPLHF
TRBV11-3	NA	TRBJ2-5	once	TGTGCCAGCAGCACTTCTACGGACGTGGAGACCCAGTACTTC	CASSTSTDVETQYF
TRBV25-1	NA	TRBJ2-7	NA	TGTGCCAGCAGTGAATATGGAGGGTACGAGCAGTACTTC	CASSEYGGYEQYF
TRBV25-1	NA	TRBJ1-2	NA	TGTGCCACCAGCCGGGGGGCGATCGGCTACACCTTC	CATSRGAIGYTF
TRBV15	TRBD2	TRBJ2-3	few	TGTGCCACCAGGAGACTAGCGGGGGGGAAGACGCAGTATTTT	CATRRLAGGKTQYF
TRBV7-2	TRBD2	TRBJ2-3	NA	TGTGCCAGCAGCTTATTAGCGGGGCCAGATACGCAGTATTTT	CASSLLAGPDTQYF
TRBV18	NA	TRBJ1-2	NA	TGTGCCAGCTCATTTCAACTGCGGGGGGCGAACTATGGCTACACCTTC	CASSFQLRGANYGYTF
TRBV6-6	TRBD1	TRBJ1-2	NA	TGTGCCAGCAGTTCAGGGGGCGCGTCTGGCTACACCTTC	CASSSGGASGYTF
TRBV5-6	NA	TRBJ1-1	many	TGTGCCAGCAGCGTCCCGGGGCCTAACACTGAAGCTTTCTTT	CASSVPGPNTEAFF
TRBV4-3	NA	TRBJ2-5	NA	TGCGCCAGCAGCCAAGGCTTGACAGGTCGAGAGACCCAGTACTTC	CASSQGLTGRETQYF
TRBV6-5	NA	TRBJ2-7	NA	TGTGCCAGCAGTTTCCCCACCGGGGTCTACGAGCAGTACTTC	CASSFPTGVYEQYF
TRBV5-1	TRBD1	TRBJ1-2	NA	TGCGCCAGCAGCCAAACTTACGGACAGGGCCGGGGCTACACCTTC	CASSQTYGQGRGYTF
TRBV6-5	NA	TRBJ2-5	NA	TGTGCCAGCAAACCCTTGCGGAGGGCCCAAGAGACCCAGTACTTC	CASKPLRRAQETQYF
TRBV18	TRBD2	TRBJ2-1	NA	TGTGCCAGCTCACCACCCCGAGCGGGAGGTAAAAATGAGCAGTTCTTC	CASSPPRAGGKNEQFF
TRBV28	TRBD1	TRBJ2-2	NA	TGTGCCAGCAGGGAAGGGACAGGGGGAGGAACCGGGGAGCTGTTTTTT	CASREGTGGGTGELFF
TRBV5-5	NA	TRBJ1-2	NA	TGTGCCAGCAGCCCCGACCGGGCGGGTTGGGGCTACACCTTC	CASSPDRAGWGYTF